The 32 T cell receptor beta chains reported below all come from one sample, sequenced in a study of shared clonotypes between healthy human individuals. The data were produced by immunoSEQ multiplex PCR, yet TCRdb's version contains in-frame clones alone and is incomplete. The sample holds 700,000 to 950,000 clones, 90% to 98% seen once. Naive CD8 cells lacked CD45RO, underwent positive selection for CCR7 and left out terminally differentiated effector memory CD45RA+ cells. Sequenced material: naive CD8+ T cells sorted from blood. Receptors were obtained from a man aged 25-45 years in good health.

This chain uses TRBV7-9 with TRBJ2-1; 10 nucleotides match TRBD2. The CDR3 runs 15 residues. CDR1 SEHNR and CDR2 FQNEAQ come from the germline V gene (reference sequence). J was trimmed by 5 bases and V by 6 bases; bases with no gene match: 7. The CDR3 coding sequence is TGTGCCAGCAGTACCACTAGCGGGATTGACAATGAGCAGTTCTTC. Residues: CASSTTSGIDNEQFF.

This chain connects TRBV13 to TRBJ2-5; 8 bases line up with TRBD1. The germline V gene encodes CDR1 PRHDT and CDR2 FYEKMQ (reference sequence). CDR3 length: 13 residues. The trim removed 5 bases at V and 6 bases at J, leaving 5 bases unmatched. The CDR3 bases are TGTGCCAGCAGCGCGACAGGGGTGAAGACCCAGTACTTC. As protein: CASSATGVKTQYF.

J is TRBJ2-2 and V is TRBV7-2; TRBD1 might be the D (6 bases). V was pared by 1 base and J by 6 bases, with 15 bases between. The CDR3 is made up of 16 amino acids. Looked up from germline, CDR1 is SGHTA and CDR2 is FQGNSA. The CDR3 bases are TGTGCCAGCAGCTTAGTCCGGGGCAGGGGTCCCGGGGAGCTGTTTTTT. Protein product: CASSLVRGRGPGELFF.

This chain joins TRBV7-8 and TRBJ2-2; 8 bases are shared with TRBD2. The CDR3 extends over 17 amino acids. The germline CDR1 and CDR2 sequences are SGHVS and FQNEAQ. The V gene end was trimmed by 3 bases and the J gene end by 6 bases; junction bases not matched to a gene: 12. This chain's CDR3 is CASSFPISGKSAGELFF. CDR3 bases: TGTGCCAGCAGCTTTCCCATTAGCGGGAAATCGGCCGGGGAGCTGTTTTTT.

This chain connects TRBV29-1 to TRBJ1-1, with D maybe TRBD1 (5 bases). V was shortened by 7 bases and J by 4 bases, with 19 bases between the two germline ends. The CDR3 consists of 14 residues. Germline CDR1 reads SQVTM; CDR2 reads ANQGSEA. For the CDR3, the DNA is TGCAGCGCCGTGGGGGACCTTAGGGGCACTGAAGCTTTCTTT. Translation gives CSAVGDLRGTEAFF.

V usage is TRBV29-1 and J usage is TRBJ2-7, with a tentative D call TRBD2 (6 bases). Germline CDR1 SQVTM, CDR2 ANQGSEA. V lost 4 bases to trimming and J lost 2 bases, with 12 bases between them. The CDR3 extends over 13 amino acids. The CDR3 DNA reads TGCAGCGTTGGGGTAGCGGTTACCTACGAGCAGTACTTC. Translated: CSVGVAVTYEQYF.

The CDR3 loop is CASSPKSRNPDTQYF. The CDR3 DNA follows: TGTGCCAGCAGCCCCAAGAGTCGGAATCCGGATACGCAGTATTTT. The chain employs TRBV7-9 and TRBJ2-3; D uncertain. CDR3 length: 15 amino acids. The V gene's germline CDR1 is SEHNR and CDR2 FQNEAQ (reference sequence). The V gene lost 5 bases and the J gene lost 6 bases, with 18 bases spanning the gap.

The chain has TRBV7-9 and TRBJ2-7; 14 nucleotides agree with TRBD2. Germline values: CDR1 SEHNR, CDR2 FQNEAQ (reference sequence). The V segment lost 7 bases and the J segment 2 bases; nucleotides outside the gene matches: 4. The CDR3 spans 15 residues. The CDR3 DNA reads TGTGCCAGCATCGAGGGACTAGCGGGGGCCTACGAGCAGTACTTC. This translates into CASIEGLAGAYEQYF.

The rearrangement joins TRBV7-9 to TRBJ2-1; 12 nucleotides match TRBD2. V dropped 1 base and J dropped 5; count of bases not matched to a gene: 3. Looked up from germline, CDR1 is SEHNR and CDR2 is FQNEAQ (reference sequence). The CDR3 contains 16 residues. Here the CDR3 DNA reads TGTGCCAGCAGCTTAGGACTAGCGGGAGTCCACAATGAGCAGTTCTTC. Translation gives CASSLGLAGVHNEQFF.

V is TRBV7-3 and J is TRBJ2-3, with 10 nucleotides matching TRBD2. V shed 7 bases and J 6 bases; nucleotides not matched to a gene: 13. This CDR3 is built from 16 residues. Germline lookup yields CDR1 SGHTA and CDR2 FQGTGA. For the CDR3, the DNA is TGTGCCAGCAACTCTGCGTCCAGCGGGAGGGTGGATACGCAGTATTTT. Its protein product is CASNSASSGRVDTQYF.

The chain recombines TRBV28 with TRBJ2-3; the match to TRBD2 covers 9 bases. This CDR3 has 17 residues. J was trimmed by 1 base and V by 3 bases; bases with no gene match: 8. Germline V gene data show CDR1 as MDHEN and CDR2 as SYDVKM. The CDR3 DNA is TGTGCCAGCAGTTTTAGTCTGGGGACTAGCCGCACAGATACGCAGTATTTT. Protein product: CASSFSLGTSRTDTQYF. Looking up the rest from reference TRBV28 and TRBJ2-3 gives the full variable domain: DVKVTQSSRYLVKRTGEKVFLECVQDMDHENMFWYRQDPGLGLRLIYFSYDVKMKEKGDIPEGYSVSREKKERFSLILESASTNQTSMYLCASSFSLGTSRTDTQYFGPGTRLTVL.

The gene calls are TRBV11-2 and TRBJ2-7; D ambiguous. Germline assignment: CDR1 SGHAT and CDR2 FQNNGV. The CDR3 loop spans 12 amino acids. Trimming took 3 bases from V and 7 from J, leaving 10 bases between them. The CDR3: CASSLLALEQYF. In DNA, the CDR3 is TGTGCCAGCAGCTTGTTGGCATTAGAGCAGTACTTC.

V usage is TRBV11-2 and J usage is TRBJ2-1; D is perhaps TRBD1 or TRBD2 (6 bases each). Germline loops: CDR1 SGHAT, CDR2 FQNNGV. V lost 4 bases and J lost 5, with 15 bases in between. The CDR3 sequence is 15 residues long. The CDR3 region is CASSYRGRTDNEQFF. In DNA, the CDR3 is TGTGCCAGCAGCTACCGGGGGCGGACCGACAATGAGCAGTTCTTC.

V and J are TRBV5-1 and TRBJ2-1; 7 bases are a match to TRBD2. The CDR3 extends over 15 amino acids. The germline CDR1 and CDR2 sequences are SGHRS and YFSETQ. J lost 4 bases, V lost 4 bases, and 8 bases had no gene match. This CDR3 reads CASSPGAGAYNEQFF. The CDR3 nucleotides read TGCGCCAGCAGCCCTGGGGCGGGAGCTTACAATGAGCAGTTCTTC.

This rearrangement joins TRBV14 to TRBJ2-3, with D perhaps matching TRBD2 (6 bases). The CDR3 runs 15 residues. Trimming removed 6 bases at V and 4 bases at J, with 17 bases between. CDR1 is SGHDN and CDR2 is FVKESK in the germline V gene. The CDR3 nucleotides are TGTGCCAGCAGGAAGGGTAGCGGTCGGGCAGATACGCAGTATTTT. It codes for CASRKGSGRADTQYF.

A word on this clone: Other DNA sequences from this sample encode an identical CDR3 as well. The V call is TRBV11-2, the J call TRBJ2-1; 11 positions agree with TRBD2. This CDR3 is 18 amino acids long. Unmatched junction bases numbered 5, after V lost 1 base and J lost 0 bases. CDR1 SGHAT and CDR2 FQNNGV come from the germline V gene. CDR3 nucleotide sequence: TGTGCCAGCAGCTTAGGGCTAGCGGGGGGAAGCTCCTACAATGAGCAGTTCTTC. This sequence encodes CASSLGLAGGSSYNEQFF.

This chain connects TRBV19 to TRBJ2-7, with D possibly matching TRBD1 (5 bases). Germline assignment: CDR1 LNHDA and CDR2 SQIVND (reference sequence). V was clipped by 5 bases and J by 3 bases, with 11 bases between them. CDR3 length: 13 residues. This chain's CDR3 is CASSAQGVYEQYF. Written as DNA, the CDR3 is TGTGCCAGTAGTGCCCAGGGTGTCTACGAGCAGTACTTC.

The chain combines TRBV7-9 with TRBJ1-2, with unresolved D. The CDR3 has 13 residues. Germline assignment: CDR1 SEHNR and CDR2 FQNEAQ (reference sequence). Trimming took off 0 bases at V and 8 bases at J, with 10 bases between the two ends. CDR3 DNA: TGTGCCAGCAGCTTAGCGACCGGCTGGGGCTACACCTTC. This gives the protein CASSLATGWGYTF.

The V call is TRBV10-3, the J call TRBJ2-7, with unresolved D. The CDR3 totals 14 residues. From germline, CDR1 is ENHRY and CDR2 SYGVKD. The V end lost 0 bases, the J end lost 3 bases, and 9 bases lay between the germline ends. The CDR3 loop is CAISESNSYYEQYF. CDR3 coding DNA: TGTGCCATCAGTGAGTCAAACAGCTACTACGAGCAGTACTTC.

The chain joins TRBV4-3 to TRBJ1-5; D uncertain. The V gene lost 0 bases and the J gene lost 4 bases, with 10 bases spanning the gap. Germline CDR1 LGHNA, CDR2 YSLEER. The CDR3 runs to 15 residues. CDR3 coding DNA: TGCGCCAGCAGCCAAGATTGGCGGGCTAATCAGCCCCAGCATTTT. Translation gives CASSQDWRANQPQHF.

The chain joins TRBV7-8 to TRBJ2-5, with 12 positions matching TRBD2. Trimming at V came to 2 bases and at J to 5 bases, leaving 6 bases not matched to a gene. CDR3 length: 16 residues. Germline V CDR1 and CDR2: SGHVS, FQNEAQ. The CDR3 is CASSLSTSGSIETQYF. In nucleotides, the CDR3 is TGTGCCAGCAGCTTATCGACTAGCGGGAGTATCGAGACCCAGTACTTC. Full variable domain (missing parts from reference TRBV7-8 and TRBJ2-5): GAGVSQSPRYKVAKRGQDVALRCDPISGHVSLFWYQQALGQGPEFLTYFQNEAQLDKSGLPSDRFFAERPEGSVSTLKIQRTQQEDSAVYLCASSLSTSGSIETQYFGPGTRLLVL.

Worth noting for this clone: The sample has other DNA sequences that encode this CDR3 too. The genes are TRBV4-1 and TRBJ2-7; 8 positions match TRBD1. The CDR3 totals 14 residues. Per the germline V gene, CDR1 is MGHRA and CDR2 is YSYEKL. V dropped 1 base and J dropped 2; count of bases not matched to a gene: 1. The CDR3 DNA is TGCGCCAGCAGCCAAGGGACAGGGACCTACGAGCAGTACTTC. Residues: CASSQGTGTYEQYF.

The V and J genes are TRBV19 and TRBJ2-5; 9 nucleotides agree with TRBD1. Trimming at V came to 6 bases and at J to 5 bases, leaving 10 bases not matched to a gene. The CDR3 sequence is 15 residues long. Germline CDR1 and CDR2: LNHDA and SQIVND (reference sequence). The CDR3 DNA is TGTGCCAGTAGCCCCGACAGGGGGATCGGGGAGACCCAGTACTTC. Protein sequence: CASSPDRGIGETQYF. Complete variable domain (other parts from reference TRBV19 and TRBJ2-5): DGGITQSPKYLFRKEGQNVTLSCEQNLNHDAMYWYRQDPGQGLRLIYYSQIVNDFQKGDIAEGYSVSREKKESFPLTVTSAQKNPTAFYLCASSPDRGIGETQYFGPGTRLLVL.

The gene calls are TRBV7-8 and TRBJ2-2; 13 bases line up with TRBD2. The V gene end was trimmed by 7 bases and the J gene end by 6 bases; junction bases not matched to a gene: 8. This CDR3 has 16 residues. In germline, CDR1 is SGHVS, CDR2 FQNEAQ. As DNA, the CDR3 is TGTGCCAGCACACCGTGGACTAGCGGGAGTTCCGGGGAGCTGTTTTTT. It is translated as CASTPWTSGSSGELFF.

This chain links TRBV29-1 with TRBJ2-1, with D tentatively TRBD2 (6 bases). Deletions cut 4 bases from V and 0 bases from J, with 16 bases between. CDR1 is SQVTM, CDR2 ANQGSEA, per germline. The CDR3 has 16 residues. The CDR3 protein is CSVGIRPTSSYNEQFF. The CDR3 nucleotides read TGCAGCGTTGGAATTCGGCCGACTAGCTCCTACAATGAGCAGTTCTTC.

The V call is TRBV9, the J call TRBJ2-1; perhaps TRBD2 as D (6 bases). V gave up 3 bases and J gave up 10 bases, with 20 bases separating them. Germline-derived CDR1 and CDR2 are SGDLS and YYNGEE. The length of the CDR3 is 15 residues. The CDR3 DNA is TGTGCCAGCAGCGCTACCAGAGAGCGGGTGGGGGAGCAGTTCTTC. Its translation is CASSATRERVGEQFF. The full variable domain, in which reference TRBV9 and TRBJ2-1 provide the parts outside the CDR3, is DSGVTQTPKHLITATGQRVTLRCSPRSGDLSVYWYQQSLDQGLQFLIQYYNGEERAKGNILERFSAQQFPDLHSELNLSSLELGDSALYFCASSATRERVGEQFFGPGTRLTVL.

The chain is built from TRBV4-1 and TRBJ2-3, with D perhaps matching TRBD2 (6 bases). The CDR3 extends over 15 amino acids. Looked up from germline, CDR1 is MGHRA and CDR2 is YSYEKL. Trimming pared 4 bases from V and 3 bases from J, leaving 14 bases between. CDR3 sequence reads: CASSPRGSPTDTQYF. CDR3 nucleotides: TGCGCCAGCAGCCCCCGGGGGTCCCCGACAGATACGCAGTATTTT.

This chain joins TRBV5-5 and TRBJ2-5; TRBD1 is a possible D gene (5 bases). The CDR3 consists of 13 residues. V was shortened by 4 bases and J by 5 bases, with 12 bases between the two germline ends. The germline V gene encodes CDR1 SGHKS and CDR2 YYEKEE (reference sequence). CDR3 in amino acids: CASSTDRGETQYF. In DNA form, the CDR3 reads TGTGCCAGCAGCACAGACAGAGGCGAGACCCAGTACTTC. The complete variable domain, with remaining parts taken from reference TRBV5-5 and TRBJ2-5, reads DAGVTQSPTHLIKTRGQQVTLRCSPISGHKSVSWYQQVLGQGPQFIFQYYEKEERGRGNFPDRFSARQFPNYSSELNVNALLLGDSALYLCASSTDRGETQYFGPGTRLLVL.

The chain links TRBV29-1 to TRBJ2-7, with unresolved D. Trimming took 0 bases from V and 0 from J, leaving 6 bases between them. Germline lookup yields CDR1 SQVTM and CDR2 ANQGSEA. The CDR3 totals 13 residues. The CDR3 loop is CSVEENYSYEQYF. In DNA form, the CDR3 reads TGCAGCGTTGAAGAGAACTACTCCTACGAGCAGTACTTC.

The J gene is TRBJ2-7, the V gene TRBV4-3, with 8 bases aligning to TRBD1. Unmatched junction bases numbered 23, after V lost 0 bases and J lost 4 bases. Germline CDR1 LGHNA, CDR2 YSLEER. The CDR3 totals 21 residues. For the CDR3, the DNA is TGCGCCAGCAGCCAAGACCCTTTAGCCGGGCTGGACAGGGCAATAGCGTACGAGCAGTACTTC. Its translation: CASSQDPLAGLDRAIAYEQYF.

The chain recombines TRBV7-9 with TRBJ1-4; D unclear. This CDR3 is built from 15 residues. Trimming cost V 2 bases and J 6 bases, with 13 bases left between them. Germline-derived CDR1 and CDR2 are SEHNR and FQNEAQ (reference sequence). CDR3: CASSLNVLTDEKLFF. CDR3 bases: TGTGCCAGCAGCTTAAATGTCTTAACCGATGAAAAACTGTTTTTT.

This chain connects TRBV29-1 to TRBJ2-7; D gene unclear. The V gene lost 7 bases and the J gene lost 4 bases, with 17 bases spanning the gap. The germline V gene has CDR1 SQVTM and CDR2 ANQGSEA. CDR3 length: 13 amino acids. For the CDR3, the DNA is TGCAGCGGTGTTGAGACGGATACTTACGAGCAGTACTTC. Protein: CSGVETDTYEQYF.